The clone carrying this T cell receptor (beta chain) was seen repeatedly, ten times or more. Its target is unknown. These data belong to a study of Graves' ophthalmopathy and Graves' hyperthyroidism. As the template, RNA transcripts were used to amplify TCR beta CDR3 regions. First-round RT-PCR used HTBI primers; second-round multiplex PCR followed. Each CDR3 protein gets one entry after TCRdb re-called the multiplex PCR reads with MiXCR. This table has hundreds of thousands of distinct CDR3 sequences, about 24% appearing once. General study findings and limits: At approximately 70% sensitivity and approximately 72% specificity, the model predicted progression of the ophthalmopathy. Blood also held most thyroid clonotypes expanded above 0.001 frequency.

Germline V CDR1 and CDR2: SEHNR, FQNEAQ (reference sequence). The CDR3 extends over 16 amino acids. The junction had 6 bases not matched to a gene; V was cut back by 1 base and J by 2 bases. Input material: peripheral blood. The receptor was isolated from a woman aged 18-29 years with stable Graves' hyperthyroidism. Some clones in this sample may be carry-over from other donors' samples. The chain is built from TRBV7-9 and TRBJ1-2, with 8 bases that match TRBD1. The CDR3 here is CASSLVKWTGNYGYTF. The CDR3 DNA is TGTGCCAGCAGCTTAGTAAAGTGGACAGGGAACTATGGCTACACCTTC.